These 31 T cell receptor beta chains originate from one sample sequenced in a study of T cell responses to AZD1222 COVID-19 vaccine. Produced via immunoSEQ multiplex PCR; TCRdb's table is partial and in-frame only. The data contain about 190,000 clones, approximately 91% of them singletons. Sequencing was performed on peripheral blood, taken on day 0 of AZD1222 vaccination. These receptors all come from an adult in good health.

This sequence joins TRBV4-3 and TRBJ1-1; 7 bases match TRBD1. With 3 bases clipped from V and 4 bases from J, the junction kept 5 bases outside the gene matches. The germline V gene has CDR1 LGHNA and CDR2 YSLEER. The CDR3 consists of 14 residues. CDR3 coding DNA: TGCGCCAGCAGCCAGATAACAGGGGCCACTGAAGCTTTCTTT. Translating gives CASSQITGATEAFF.

V usage is TRBV6-1 and J usage is TRBJ1-1; D possibly corresponds to TRBD1 (6 bases). In germline, CDR1 is MNHNS, CDR2 SASEGT. V was clipped by 0 bases and J by 0 bases, with 14 bases between them. There are 17 residues in the CDR3. CDR3: CASSEAYGHRVNTEAFF. The CDR3 DNA sequence: TGTGCCAGCAGTGAAGCGTATGGGCACAGGGTGAACACTGAAGCTTTCTTT.

This chain links TRBV24-1 with TRBJ2-1; 10 bases are shared with TRBD2. The CDR3 has 16 residues. Germline-derived CDR1 and CDR2 are KGHDR and SFDVKD. V lost 2 bases, J lost 6 bases, and 6 bases stayed unmatched. CDR3 loop: CATSDSSGGASNEQFF. CDR3 coding DNA: TGTGCCACCAGTGATTCAAGCGGGGGGGCCAGCAATGAGCAGTTCTTC.

This sequence joins TRBV5-4 and TRBJ2-1; perhaps TRBD1 as D (5 bases). This CDR3 region has 16 residues. Germline V gives CDR1 SGHNT, CDR2 YYREEE (reference sequence). The V end was cut by 0 bases, the J end by 0 bases, with 10 bases between. The CDR3 DNA reads as TGTGCCAGCAGCTTGGGACACAGGAGCTCCTACAATGAGCAGTTCTTC. It yields the protein CASSLGHRSSYNEQFF.

The chain is built from TRBV2 and TRBJ2-5; D perhaps matches TRBD2 (5 bases). Germline loops: CDR1 SNHLY, CDR2 FYNNEI. This CDR3 region has 14 residues. V lost 3 bases, J lost 5 bases, and 13 bases lay in between. CDR3 residues: CASSDAAGAETQYF. In DNA form, the CDR3 reads TGTGCCAGCAGTGATGCCGCGGGCGCGGAGACCCAGTACTTC.

V is TRBV5-4 and J is TRBJ2-2; the match to TRBD2 covers 9 bases. Germline V lookup: CDR1 SGHNT, CDR2 YYREEE (reference sequence). The junction had 4 bases not matched to a gene; V was cut back by 3 bases and J by 1 base. The CDR3 runs to 16 residues. The CDR3 coding sequence is TGTGCCAGCAGCTGGGGACTAGCAGAGAACACCGGGGAGCTGTTTTTT. Residues: CASSWGLAENTGELFF.

This CDR3 is CASSQALAGGFNEQFF. The DNA for the CDR3 is TGTGCCAGCAGCCAAGCGCTAGCGGGGGGTTTCAATGAGCAGTTCTTC. The chain is built from TRBV3-1 (or the pseudogene TRBV3-2) and TRBJ2-1; TRBD2 agrees at 11 bases. Germline CDR1 is LGHDT and CDR2 is YNNKEL (reference sequence). V lost 1 base to trimming and J lost 6 bases; unmatched junction nucleotides: 5. The CDR3 covers 16 residues.

This rearrangement joins TRBV7-2 to TRBJ1-3; no firm D call. This CDR3 is 15 amino acids long. Trimming removed 5 bases from V and 0 bases from J, with 11 bases in between. Germline V gene lookup returns CDR1 SGHTA and CDR2 FQGNSA. Written as DNA, the CDR3 is TGTGCCAGCAGCCCCGGCGGAAGCTCTGGAAACACCATATATTTT. It is translated as CASSPGGSSGNTIYF.

The chain is built from TRBV6-4 and TRBJ1-1; the D is unclear. Germline CDR1 and CDR2: MRHNA and SNTAGT. This CDR3 comprises 15 residues. Trimming left V 6 bases short and J 4 bases short, with 18 bases between. In DNA, the CDR3 is TGTGCCAGCAGCGCAGACACCCACGGAGGCACTGAAGCTTTCTTT. It specifies CASSADTHGGTEAFF.

This clone has just one count. The chain joins TRBV27 to TRBJ1-5, with D hard to call. The germline V gene encodes CDR1 MNHEY and CDR2 SMNVEV (reference sequence). There are 14 residues in the CDR3. V lost 5 bases to trimming and J lost 0 bases, with 8 bases between them. The CDR3 reads CASSDPYSNQPQHF. CDR3 DNA: TGTGCCAGCAGTGACCCCTATAGCAATCAGCCCCAGCATTTT.

The chain links TRBV6-5 to TRBJ2-1, with 8 positions matching TRBD2. The CDR3 loop spans 16 amino acids. The germline gives CDR1 MNHEY, CDR2 SVGAGI. V lost 0 bases, J lost 10 bases, and 11 bases stayed unmatched. DNA for the CDR3: TGTGCCAGCAGTTACTCTGGACTAGCTCCGGAAAGGGAGCAGTTCTTC. Translating it yields CASSYSGLAPEREQFF.

The table lists this clone with a count of one. The chain recombines TRBV7-9 with TRBJ2-7; 8 bases are a match to TRBD1. V lost 2 bases, J lost 2 bases, and 5 bases stayed unmatched. CDR1 and CDR2 (germline): SEHNR, FQNEAQ (reference sequence). The CDR3 sequence is 15 residues long. Here the CDR3 DNA reads TGTGCCAGCAGCTTAAATACAGGGGGACCCTACGAGCAGTACTTC. Translating it yields CASSLNTGGPYEQYF.

This clone was observed a single time. V and J are TRBV10-3 and TRBJ2-3, with 8 bases identical to TRBD1. Trimming took 6 bases from V and 0 from J; bases not matched to a gene: 8. CDR3 length: 16 residues. Germline values: CDR1 ENHRY, CDR2 SYGVKD. This CDR3 reads CAIRDRAIPSTDTQYF. The CDR3 nucleotides read TGTGCCATCAGGGACAGGGCCATTCCTAGCACAGATACGCAGTATTTT.

The chain links TRBV10-3 to TRBJ2-3; D might be TRBD2 (5 bases). Trimming cost V 8 bases and J 0 bases, with 18 bases left between them. The CDR3 totals 16 residues. The germline gives CDR1 ENHRY, CDR2 SYGVKD. CDR3 residues: CAIGVPVAFSTDTQYF. CDR3 nucleotides: TGTGCCATCGGAGTCCCTGTAGCGTTCAGCACAGATACGCAGTATTTT.

The chain is built from TRBV5-6 and TRBJ2-1; the D gene is possibly TRBD1 (5 bases). This CDR3 has 15 amino acids. The germline V and J ends were trimmed by 0 bases and 8 bases, with 15 bases remaining between them. CDR1 SGHDT and CDR2 YYEEEE come from the germline V gene. CDR3 amino acids: CASSLVLLQGDEQFF. CDR3 sequence (DNA): TGTGCCAGCAGCTTGGTCCTCCTTCAGGGCGATGAGCAGTTCTTC.

This clone was counted a few times. This chain uses TRBV25-1 with TRBJ1-6; no clear D gene. CDR1 and CDR2 from the germline V gene are MGHDK and SYGVNS. This CDR3 has 14 residues. Trimming removed 5 bases from V and 2 bases from J, with 7 bases in between. The CDR3 sequence is CASSSGAYNSPLHF. As DNA, the CDR3 is TGTGCCAGCAGTAGCGGAGCCTATAATTCACCCCTCCACTTT. Filled out from reference TRBV25-1 and TRBJ1-6, the complete variable domain reads EADIYQTPRYLVIGTGKKITLECSQTMGHDKMYWYQQDPGMELHLIHYSYGVNSTEKGDLSSESTVSRIRTEHFPLTLESARPSHTSQYLCASSSGAYNSPLHFGNGTRLTVT.

CDR3 in amino acids: CASSSSGSLYEQYF. The CDR3, as DNA: TGCGCCAGCAGCTCTAGCGGGAGTCTCTACGAGCAGTACTTC. This rearrangement joins TRBV5-1 to TRBJ2-7, with TRBD2 matching 10 bases. Germline V gene sequence: CDR1 SGHRS, CDR2 YFSETQ. With 3 bases clipped from V and 3 bases from J, the junction kept 3 bases outside the gene matches. This CDR3 is built from 14 residues.

This clone has just one count. The chain carries TRBV4-1 and TRBJ1-6, with D possibly matching TRBD1 (5 bases). Trimming took 5 bases from V and 6 from J, leaving 17 bases between them. The CDR3 loop spans 16 amino acids. Germline loops: CDR1 MGHRA, CDR2 YSYEKL. The CDR3 DNA sequence: TGCGCCAGCAGCACGACCCAGGGCCCGGTTAATTCACCCCTCCACTTT. Protein sequence: CASSTTQGPVNSPLHF.

The J gene is TRBJ1-4, the V gene TRBV7-8; no firm D call. The CDR3 has 11 amino acids. Germline V gives CDR1 SGHVS, CDR2 FQNEAQ. V lost 5 bases and J 5 bases, leaving 3 bases between the germline ends. In DNA, the CDR3 is TGTGCCAGCAGCGAAAATGAAAAACTGTTTTTT. This codes for CASSENEKLFF.

The rearrangement links TRBV19 to TRBJ1-5, with no clear D. V was shortened by 3 bases and J by 3 bases, with 15 bases between the two germline ends. This CDR3 is built from 16 residues. CDR1 is LNHDA and CDR2 is SQIVND in the germline V gene (reference sequence). As DNA, the CDR3 is TGTGCCAGTAGTATCCCCCTCAGACAAGTCAATCAGCCCCAGCATTTT. Its protein product is CASSIPLRQVNQPQHF. The whole variable domain, filled in from reference TRBV19 and TRBJ1-5, reads DGGITQSPKYLFRKEGQNVTLSCEQNLNHDAMYWYRQDPGQGLRLIYYSQIVNDFQKGDIAEGYSVSREKKESFPLTVTSAQKNPTAFYLCASSIPLRQVNQPQHFGDGTRLSIL.

This clone was counted a single time. The rearrangement links TRBV4-3 to TRBJ2-7, with D possibly matching TRBD1 (6 bases). The CDR3 contains 16 residues. Germline V gene sequence: CDR1 LGHNA, CDR2 YSLEER. The germline V and J ends were trimmed by 0 bases and 1 base, with 13 bases remaining between them. The DNA of the CDR3 is TGCGCCAGCAGCCAAGATAGGGGCAGGGGATCCTACGAGCAGTACTTC. Amino acids: CASSQDRGRGSYEQYF.

This clone came up once. The V gene is TRBV6-6, the J gene TRBJ1-5; 10 nucleotides align to TRBD1. The V segment lost 6 bases and the J segment 7 bases; nucleotides outside the gene matches: 6. Per germline, CDR1 MNHNY and CDR2 SVGAGI (reference sequence). This CDR3 has 14 residues. The CDR3 DNA reads as TGTGCCAGCAGGGGACAGGGGAGACAACAGCCCCAGCATTTT. Its protein is CASRGQGRQQPQHF.

The chain carries TRBV19 and TRBJ2-3, with TRBD2 matching 7 bases. Unmatched junction bases numbered 2, after V lost 3 bases and J lost 5 bases. The CDR3 runs to 13 residues. Germline loops: CDR1 LNHDA, CDR2 SQIVND (reference sequence). The CDR3 DNA sequence: TGTGCCAGTAGTATCCGGGGGGAAGATACGCAGTATTTT. Protein: CASSIRGEDTQYF.

The V call is TRBV7-9, the J call TRBJ2-7, with D uncertain. CDR3 length: 14 amino acids. Trimming cost V 0 bases and J 3 bases, with 9 bases left between them. The germline V gene has CDR1 SEHNR and CDR2 FQNEAQ (reference sequence). The CDR3 DNA follows: TGTGCCAGCAGCTTAGCGCTTCTAGTCTACGAGCAGTACTTC. It is translated as CASSLALLVYEQYF.

The chain joins TRBV28 to TRBJ2-5; D is ambiguous. CDR1 is MDHEN and CDR2 is SYDVKM in the germline V gene. V lost 2 bases and J lost 4, with 5 bases in between. The CDR3 contains 12 residues. The CDR3 loop is CASSLPGETQYF. DNA of the CDR3: TGTGCCAGCAGTTTACCAGGAGAGACCCAGTACTTC.

The CDR3 DNA sequence: TGTGCCAGTAGCTACATCCCGAGCACTGAAGCTTTCTTT. Its translation: CASSYIPSTEAFF. V is TRBV19 and J is TRBJ1-1; D is unclear. This CDR3 region has 13 residues. V was clipped by 6 bases and J by 4 bases, with 12 bases between them. CDR1 is LNHDA and CDR2 is SQIVND in the germline V gene (reference sequence). The full variable domain, rest sourced from reference TRBV19 and TRBJ1-1, is DGGITQSPKYLFRKEGQNVTLSCEQNLNHDAMYWYRQDPGQGLRLIYYSQIVNDFQKGDIAEGYSVSREKKESFPLTVTSAQKNPTAFYLCASSYIPSTEAFFGQGTRLTVV.

With respect to this clone: Within the sample, other DNA sequences also encode this same CDR3. The V gene is TRBV5-1, the J gene TRBJ2-1, with TRBD2 matching over 12 bases. Per the germline V gene, CDR1 is SGHRS and CDR2 is YFSETQ. V trimming: 0 bases; J trimming: 10 bases; junction bases outside the gene matches: 5. The CDR3 sequence is 15 residues long. CDR3 sequence (DNA): TGCGCCAGCAGCTTGGTTCTAGCGGGGGGGGACGAGCAGTTCTTC. Translation gives CASSLVLAGGDEQFF.

The chain uses TRBV19 and TRBJ2-7; 11 bases are a match to TRBD2. The CDR3 is 14 residues long. CDR1 is LNHDA and CDR2 is SQIVND in the germline V gene (reference sequence). V trimming: 5 bases; J trimming: 4 bases; junction bases outside the gene matches: 4. CDR3 sequence reads: CASSPGTSGYEQYF. In nucleotides, the CDR3 is TGTGCCAGTAGTCCCGGGACTAGCGGTTACGAGCAGTACTTC.

This chain connects TRBV7-9 to TRBJ1-3; D unresolved. Germline CDR1 reads SEHNR; CDR2 reads FQNEAQ (reference sequence). V was trimmed by 7 bases and J by 2 bases, leaving 12 bases between them. The CDR3 has 14 amino acids. The CDR3 region is CASTPQQTGNTIYF. CDR3 sequence (DNA): TGTGCCAGCACCCCCCAGCAGACTGGAAACACCATATATTTT.

J is TRBJ2-4 and V is TRBV27; 11 nucleotides match TRBD2. This CDR3 is 17 amino acids long. In germline, CDR1 is MNHEY, CDR2 SMNVEV (reference sequence). V trimming: 3 bases; J trimming: 5 bases; junction bases outside the gene matches: 9. CDR3 in amino acids: CASSFLGTSGGENIQYF. CDR3 sequence (DNA): TGTGCCAGCAGTTTCTTGGGGACTAGCGGAGGGGAAAACATTCAGTACTTC.

There are a few counts of this clone. V and J are TRBV12-3 or TRBV12-4 and TRBJ2-2; the D gene could be TRBD1 or TRBD2 (5 bases each). The length of the CDR3 is 13 residues. V was pared by 11 bases and J by 7 bases, with 17 bases between. The CDR3 region has the DNA TGTGCCGCCGGGACGGCGTCCGTCGGGGAGCTGTTTTTT. Translated, it gives CAAGTASVGELFF.